This section outlines one T cell receptor beta chain sequence together with its context. Donors comprised only Caucasian adults living in Nashville, Tennessee. The entry originates in a study of shared clonotypes between healthy human individuals. This CDR3 is built from 16 residues. J was trimmed by 5 bases and V by 3 bases; bases with no gene match: 8. Germline loops: CDR1 MGHRA, CDR2 YSYEKL. Here immunoSEQ multiplex PCR was the method, and the copy in TCRdb shows in-frame clones only, minus some. This table holds 1,500,000 or so clones, 98% found once. The sample taken for sequencing was naive CD4+ T cells sorted from blood. The sample's subset: CD45RA+ positively selected. The J gene is TRBJ1-5, the V gene TRBV4-1; 9 bases are a match to TRBD1. The source is a man aged 25 to 45 in good health. CDR3 nucleotides: TGCGCCAGCAGCCACAGGACAGGGGCCAATGATCAGCCCCAGCATTTT. It translates to CASSHRTGANDQPQHF.